The next 19 T cell receptor beta chains were all read from a single sample in a study of Graves' ophthalmopathy and Graves' hyperthyroidism. Scientists amplified the TCR beta CDR3 regions from RNA transcripts. Investigators did first-round RT-PCR with HTBI primers, then second-round multiplex PCR. Each CDR3 protein is one row after TCRdb ran MiXCR on the multiplex PCR reads. The profile shows approximately 700,000 distinct CDR3 sequences, under 50% of them singletons. Sequenced input: peripheral blood. These receptors originate from an adult man with Graves' ophthalmopathy.

The rearrangement joins TRBV5-1 to TRBJ1-5; D is uncertain. Germline assignment: CDR1 SGHRS and CDR2 YFSETQ. CDR3 length equals 19 residues. The ends were cut back, 3 bases at V and 2 bases at J, with 24 bases in the middle. The chain's CDR3 is CASSSEGWFEVVGNQPQHF. Written as DNA, the CDR3 is TGCGCCAGCAGCTCGGAGGGTTGGTTTGAGGTGGTGGGCAATCAGCCCCAGCATTTT.

V gene TRBV19 combines with J gene TRBJ2-2, with TRBD1 identical over 12 bases. Germline loops: CDR1 LNHDA, CDR2 SQIVND (reference sequence). The CDR3 consists of 16 residues. J gave up 4 bases and V 4 bases, and 4 bases lay outside the gene matches. The CDR3 protein is CASSKGQGAVTGELFF. The DNA for the CDR3 is TGTGCCAGTAGTAAGGGACAGGGGGCAGTCACCGGGGAGCTGTTTTTT.

This clonotype has ten or more counts. The genes are TRBV12-3 or TRBV12-4 and TRBJ1-5, with D tentatively TRBD1 (6 bases). The germline V and J ends were trimmed by 7 bases and 6 bases, with 19 bases remaining between them. The CDR3 extends over 15 amino acids. CDR3 region: CASTPLGRGSQPQHF. CDR3 bases: TGTGCCAGCACCCCTCTGGGCAGGGGAAGTCAGCCCCAGCATTTT.

This chain links TRBV7-9 with TRBJ1-2; a possible D gene is TRBD1 (5 bases). This CDR3 has 15 amino acids. V lost 8 bases and J 6 bases, leaving 22 bases between the germline ends. Germline assignment: CDR1 SEHNR and CDR2 FQNEAQ (reference sequence). The CDR3 bases are TGTGCCAGCGGGTGGGTTGCGGGTCAGGGACATGGCTACACCTTC. Translating gives CASGWVAGQGHGYTF.

The chain joins TRBV24-1 to TRBJ2-1; the D is unclear. V lost 5 bases to trimming and J lost 9 bases, with 22 bases between them. The germline CDR1 and CDR2 sequences are KGHDR and SFDVKD. The CDR3 contains 16 residues. The CDR3 DNA sequence: TGTGCCACCAGTGGGGAAAGGTCAGGTGCGGTTACTGAGCAGTTCTTC. This encodes CATSGERSGAVTEQFF.

This clonotype was seen a handful of times. The chain employs TRBV19 and TRBJ1-1, with 8 bases lining up with TRBD1. Trimming removed 10 bases from V and 4 bases from J; junction bases left unmatched: 11. Germline CDR1 and CDR2: LNHDA and SQIVND (reference sequence). The CDR3 has 14 amino acids. DNA of the CDR3: TGTGCCACCTCCCACAGGGGGGAGTCCACTGAAGCTTTCTTT. Amino acid sequence: CATSHRGESTEAFF. The full variable domain, in which reference TRBV19 and TRBJ1-1 provide the parts outside the CDR3, is DGGITQSPKYLFRKEGQNVTLSCEQNLNHDAMYWYRQDPGQGLRLIYYSQIVNDFQKGDIAEGYSVSREKKESFPLTVTSAQKNPTAFYLCATSHRGESTEAFFGQGTRLTVV.

This clonotype was found many times. The rearrangement uses TRBV7-9 and TRBJ2-5; D tentatively fits TRBD1 or TRBD2 (6 bases each). V lost 3 bases to trimming and J lost 1 base, with 15 bases between them. CDR1 is SEHNR and CDR2 is FQNEAQ in the germline V gene (reference sequence). The CDR3 loop spans 16 amino acids. The CDR3 loop reads CASSLVGRGPQETQYF. DNA for the CDR3: TGTGCCAGCAGCTTGGTTGGTCGGGGGCCCCAAGAGACCCAGTACTTC.

This rearrangement joins TRBV2 to TRBJ1-2; TRBD1 is a possible D gene (5 bases). Looked up from germline, CDR1 is SNHLY and CDR2 is FYNNEI. The CDR3 spans 13 residues. Deletions cut 8 bases from V and 3 bases from J, with 13 bases between. CDR3 loop: CASSPVGDYGYTF. The DNA for the CDR3 is TGTGCCAGCTCACCTGTGGGGGACTATGGCTACACCTTC.

Regarding this clonotype: The conserved closing phenylalanine or tryptophan is absent in this CDR3, likely reflecting a read error. It is unclear where the CDR3 begins or ends on the DNA, so no DNA is shown, and the CDR3 is as TCRdb lists it. The chain is built from TRBV24-1 and TRBJ2-5; the table's D call, TRBD1, has no DNA check behind it. The CDR3 is made up of 8 amino acids, end residues included. Germline V gives CDR1 KGHDR, CDR2 SFDVKD. The CDR3 reads CATSDAGT.

This clonotype was seen a handful of times. One end of the junction varies from germline; a read error may be responsible. The rearrangement links TRBV6-6 to TRBJ2-2; the match to TRBD2 covers 8 bases. This CDR3 spans 14 amino acids. Germline V gene lookup returns CDR1 MNHNY and CDR2 SVGAGI (reference sequence). The CDR3 sequence is CASGERGHTGELFF. The DNA of the CDR3 is TGTGCCAGCGGGGAGCGGGGGCACACCGGAGAGCTGTTTTTT.

This clonotype has at least ten counts. This sequence joins TRBV10-3 and TRBJ2-2; D not resolved. The ends were cut back, 6 bases at V and 0 bases at J, with 8 bases in the middle. The CDR3 covers 14 residues. Looked up from germline, CDR1 is ENHRY and CDR2 is SYGVKD. The CDR3 region has the DNA TGTGCCATCAGCGGCGCCGCGAACACCGGGGAGCTGTTTTTT. Protein: CAISGAANTGELFF.

V and J are TRBV29-1 and TRBJ2-5; the match to TRBD2 covers 9 bases. The CDR3 is 14 residues long. The V segment lost 8 bases and the J segment 4 bases; nucleotides outside the gene matches: 11. CDR1 and CDR2 (germline): SQVTM, ANQGSEA. The DNA of the CDR3 is TGCAGCTTGGCGGGTAGCGGGAGAGCAGAGACCCAGTACTTC. This gives the protein CSLAGSGRAETQYF.

This clonotype has ten or more counts. One end of the junction varies from germline; a read error may be responsible. This chain joins TRBV5-1 and TRBJ1-4; 11 nucleotides align to TRBD1. Per germline, CDR1 SGHRS and CDR2 YFSETQ. The CDR3 totals 19 residues. CDR3 amino acids: CASSRAPKLDRGQNEKLFF. As DNA, the CDR3 is TGTGCCAGCAGCCGCGCCCCGAAGCTGGACAGGGGGCAAAATGAAAAACTGTTTTTT.

Many counts were recorded for this clonotype. The chain couples TRBV12-3 or TRBV12-4 to TRBJ2-7, with a weak D call TRBD2 (6 bases). V was shortened by 6 bases and J by 3 bases, with 9 bases between the two germline ends. This CDR3 has 12 amino acids. The CDR3 region is CASSMGLYEQYF. The CDR3, as DNA: TGTGCCAGCAGCATGGGACTCTACGAGCAGTACTTC.

This chain links TRBV7-9 with TRBJ1-1; 10 positions agree with TRBD1. Per the germline V gene, CDR1 is SEHNR and CDR2 is FQNEAQ (reference sequence). The CDR3 has 13 residues. V shed 3 bases and J 8 bases; nucleotides not matched to a gene: 3. The CDR3 DNA is TGTGCCAGCAGCTTGACAGGGGGCGTCGAAGCTTTCTTT. Protein product: CASSLTGGVEAFF.

The genes are TRBV10-3 and TRBJ2-7; D possibly uses TRBD1 or TRBD2 (5 bases each). Germline V gene sequence: CDR1 ENHRY, CDR2 SYGVKD. Trimming removed 4 bases from V and 3 bases from J, with 16 bases in between. CDR3 size: 15 residues. CDR3 sequence reads: CAISARYWGNYEQYF. The CDR3 nucleotides read TGTGCCATCAGTGCTAGGTATTGGGGGAACTACGAGCAGTACTTC.

This clonotype was seen at least ten times. This chain links TRBV7-2 with TRBJ2-7; D might be TRBD1 (6 bases). V lost 1 base to trimming and J lost 2 bases, with 12 bases between them. The CDR3 extends over 15 amino acids. Germline values: CDR1 SGHTA, CDR2 FQGNSA. CDR3 coding DNA: TGTGCCAGCAGCTTAGGACAGGCCCTAGCCTACGAGCAGTACTTC. Encoded protein: CASSLGQALAYEQYF.

Concerning this clonotype itself: One end of the junction does not line up with germline, which may come from a read error. The rearrangement links TRBV19 to TRBJ1-1; D is perhaps TRBD1 (5 bases). The CDR3 has 13 residues. The germline CDR1 and CDR2 sequences are LNHDA and SQIVND (reference sequence). CDR3 sequence: CAGSGGGNTEAFF. CDR3 coding DNA: TGTGCCGGTAGTGGTGGGGGGAACACTGAAGCTTTCTTT.

This clonotype was picked up many times. V gene TRBV20-1 combines with J gene TRBJ2-7, with 12 bases matching TRBD2. V was pared by 5 bases and J by 1 base, with 9 bases of the junction left unmatched. The germline V gene has CDR1 DFQATT and CDR2 SNEGSKA (reference sequence). This CDR3 has 16 amino acids. The CDR3 bases are TGCAGTGCTCCACAGACTAGCGGGAGTGCTTCCTACGAGCAGTACTTC. Its translation is CSAPQTSGSASYEQYF.